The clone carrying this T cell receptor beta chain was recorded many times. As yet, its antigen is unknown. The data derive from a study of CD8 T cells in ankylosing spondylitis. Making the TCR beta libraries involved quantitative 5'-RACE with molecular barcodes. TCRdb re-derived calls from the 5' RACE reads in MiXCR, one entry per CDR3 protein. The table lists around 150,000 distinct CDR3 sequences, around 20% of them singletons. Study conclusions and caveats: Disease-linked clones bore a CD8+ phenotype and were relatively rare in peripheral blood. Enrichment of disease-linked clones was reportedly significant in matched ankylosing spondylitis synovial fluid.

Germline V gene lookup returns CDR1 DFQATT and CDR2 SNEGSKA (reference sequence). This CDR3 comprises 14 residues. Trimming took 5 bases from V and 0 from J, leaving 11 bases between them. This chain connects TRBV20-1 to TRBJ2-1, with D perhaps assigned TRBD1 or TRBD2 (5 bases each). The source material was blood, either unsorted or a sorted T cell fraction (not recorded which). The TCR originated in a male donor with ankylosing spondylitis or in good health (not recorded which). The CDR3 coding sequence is TGCAGTGCTCCGGGACGGACCTCCTACAATGAGCAGTTCTTC. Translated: CSAPGRTSYNEQFF.